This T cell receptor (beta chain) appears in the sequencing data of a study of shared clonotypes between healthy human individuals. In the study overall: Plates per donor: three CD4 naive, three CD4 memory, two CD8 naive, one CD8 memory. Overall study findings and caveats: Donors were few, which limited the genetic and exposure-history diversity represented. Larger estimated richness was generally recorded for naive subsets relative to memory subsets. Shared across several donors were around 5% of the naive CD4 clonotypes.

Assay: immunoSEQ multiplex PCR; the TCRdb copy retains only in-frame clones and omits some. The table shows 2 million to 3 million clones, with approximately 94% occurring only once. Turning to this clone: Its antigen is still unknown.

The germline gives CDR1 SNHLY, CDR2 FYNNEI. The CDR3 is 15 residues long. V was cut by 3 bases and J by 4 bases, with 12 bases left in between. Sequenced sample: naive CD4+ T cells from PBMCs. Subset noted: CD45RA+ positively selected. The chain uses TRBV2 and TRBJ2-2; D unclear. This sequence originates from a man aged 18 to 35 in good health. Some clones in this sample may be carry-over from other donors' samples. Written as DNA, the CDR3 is TGTGCCAGCAGTGAGTCCGGGCATATCACCGGGGAGCTGTTTTTT. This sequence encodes CASSESGHITGELFF.